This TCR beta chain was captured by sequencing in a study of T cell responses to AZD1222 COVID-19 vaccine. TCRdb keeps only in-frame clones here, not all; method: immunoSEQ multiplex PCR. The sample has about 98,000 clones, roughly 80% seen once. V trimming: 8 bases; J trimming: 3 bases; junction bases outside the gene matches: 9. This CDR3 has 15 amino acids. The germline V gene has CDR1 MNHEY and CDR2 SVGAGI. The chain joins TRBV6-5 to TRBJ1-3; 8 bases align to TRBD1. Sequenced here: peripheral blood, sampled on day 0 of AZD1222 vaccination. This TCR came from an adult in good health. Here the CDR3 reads CASFPGQDGGNTIYF. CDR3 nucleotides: TGTGCCAGCTTCCCGGGACAGGACGGTGGAAACACCATATATTTT.